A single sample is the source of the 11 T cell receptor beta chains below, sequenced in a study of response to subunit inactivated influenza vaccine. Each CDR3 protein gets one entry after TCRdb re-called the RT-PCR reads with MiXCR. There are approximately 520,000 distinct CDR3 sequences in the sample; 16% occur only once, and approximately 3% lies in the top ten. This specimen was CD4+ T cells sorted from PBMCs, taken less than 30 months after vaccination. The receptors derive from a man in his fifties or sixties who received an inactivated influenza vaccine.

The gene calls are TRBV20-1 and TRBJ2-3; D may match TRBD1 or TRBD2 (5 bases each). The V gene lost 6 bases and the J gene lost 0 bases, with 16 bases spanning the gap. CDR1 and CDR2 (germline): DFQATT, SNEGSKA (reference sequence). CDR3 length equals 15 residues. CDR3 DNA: TGCAGTGCAAAAGCCGCAGGGACCAGCACAGATACGCAGTATTTT. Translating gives CSAKAAGTSTDTQYF.

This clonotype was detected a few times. The chain's CDR3 is CASKLGPSGANVLTF. CDR3 coding DNA: TGTGCCAGCAAGCTGGGACCCTCTGGGGCCAACGTCCTGACTTTC. This chain links TRBV2 with TRBJ2-6, with D possibly called TRBD1 or TRBD2 (5 bases each). CDR3 size: 15 residues. V lost 7 bases and J 0 bases, leaving 10 bases between the germline ends. CDR1 and CDR2 (germline): SNHLY, FYNNEI.

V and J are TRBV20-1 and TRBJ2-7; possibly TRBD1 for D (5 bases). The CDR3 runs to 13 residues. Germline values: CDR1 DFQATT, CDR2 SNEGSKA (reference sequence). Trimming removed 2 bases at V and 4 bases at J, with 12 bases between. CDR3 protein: CSARPPPGYEQYF. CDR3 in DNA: TGCAGTGCTAGACCGCCCCCAGGGTACGAGCAGTACTTC.

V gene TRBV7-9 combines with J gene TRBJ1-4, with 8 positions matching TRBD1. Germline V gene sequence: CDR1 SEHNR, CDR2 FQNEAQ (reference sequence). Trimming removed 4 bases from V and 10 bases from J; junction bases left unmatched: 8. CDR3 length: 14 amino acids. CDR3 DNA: TGTGCCAGCAGCTCGGACAGGGTTTCTGGAAAACTGTTTTTT. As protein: CASSSDRVSGKLFF.

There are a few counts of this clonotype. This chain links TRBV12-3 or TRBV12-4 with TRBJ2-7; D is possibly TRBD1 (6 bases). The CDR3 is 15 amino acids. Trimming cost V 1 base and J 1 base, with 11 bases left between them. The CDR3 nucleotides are TGTGCCAGCAGTTTAGGGGGGCTGATGTCCTACGAGCAGTACTTC. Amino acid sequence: CASSLGGLMSYEQYF.

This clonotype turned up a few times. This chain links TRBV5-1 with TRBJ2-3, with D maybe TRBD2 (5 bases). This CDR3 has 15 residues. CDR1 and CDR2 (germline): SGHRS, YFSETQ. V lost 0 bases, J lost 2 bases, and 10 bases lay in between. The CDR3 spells CASSLVATHTDTQYF. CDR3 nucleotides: TGCGCCAGCAGCTTGGTAGCGACTCACACAGATACGCAGTATTTT.

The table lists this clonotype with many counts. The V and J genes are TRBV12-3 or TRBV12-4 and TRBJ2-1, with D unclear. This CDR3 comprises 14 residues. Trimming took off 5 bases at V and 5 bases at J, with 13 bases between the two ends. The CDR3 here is CASSAGLANNEQFF. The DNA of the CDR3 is TGTGCCAGCAGTGCCGGATTGGCCAACAATGAGCAGTTCTTC.

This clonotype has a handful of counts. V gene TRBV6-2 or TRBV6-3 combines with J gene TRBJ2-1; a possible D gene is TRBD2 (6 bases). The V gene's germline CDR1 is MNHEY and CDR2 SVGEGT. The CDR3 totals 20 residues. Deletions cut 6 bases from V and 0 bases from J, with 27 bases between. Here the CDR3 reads CASRSILAQAHFRSYNEQFF. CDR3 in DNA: TGTGCCAGCAGGTCAATTCTAGCGCAGGCACACTTCCGCTCCTACAATGAGCAGTTCTTC.

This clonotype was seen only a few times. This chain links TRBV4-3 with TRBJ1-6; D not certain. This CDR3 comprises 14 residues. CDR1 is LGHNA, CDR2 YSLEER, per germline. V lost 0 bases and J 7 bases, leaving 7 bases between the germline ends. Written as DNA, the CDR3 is TGCGCCAGCAGCCAAGATGCCAGCAATTCACCCCTCCACTTT. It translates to CASSQDASNSPLHF.

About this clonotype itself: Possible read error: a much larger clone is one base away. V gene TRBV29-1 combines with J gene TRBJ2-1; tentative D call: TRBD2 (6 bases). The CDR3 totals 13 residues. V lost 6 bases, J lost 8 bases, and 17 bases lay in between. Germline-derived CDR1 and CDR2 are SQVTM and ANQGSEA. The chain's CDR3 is CSVTRDFPYEQFF. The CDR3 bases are TGCAGCGTGACCCGGGACTTCCCCTATGAGCAGTTCTTC.

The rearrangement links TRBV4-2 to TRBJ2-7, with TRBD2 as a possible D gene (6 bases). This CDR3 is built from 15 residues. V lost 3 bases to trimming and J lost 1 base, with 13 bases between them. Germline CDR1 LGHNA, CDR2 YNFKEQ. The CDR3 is CASSQGLSGSYEQYF. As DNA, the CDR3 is TGTGCCAGCAGCCAGGGACTGTCGGGGTCCTACGAGCAGTACTTC.